These 29 T cell receptor beta chains originate from one sample sequenced in a study of T cell changes during pregnancy in multiple sclerosis. The protocol was immunoSEQ multiplex PCR, while the TCRdb copy is restricted to in-frame clones and leaves out a portion. The sample carries about 44,000 clones, 85% to 95% recorded once. The sample taken for sequencing was peripheral blood. Receptor source: a female donor with multiple sclerosis, enrolled in a pregnancy study.

The rearrangement joins TRBV30 to TRBJ1-1; D uncertain. Per the germline V gene, CDR1 is GTSNPN and CDR2 is SVGIG (reference sequence). There are 14 residues in the CDR3. Trimming pared 1 base from V and 0 bases from J, leaving 9 bases between. CDR3 region: CAWSGPSLNTEAFF. As DNA, the CDR3 is TGTGCCTGGAGTGGCCCTAGTTTGAACACTGAAGCTTTCTTT.

The V gene is TRBV4-1, the J gene TRBJ2-7; D is ambiguous. CDR3 size: 14 residues. Germline CDR1 is MGHRA and CDR2 is YSYEKL. V was shortened by 1 base and J by 7 bases, with 14 bases between the two germline ends. The CDR3 loop reads CASSQGQAAWEQYF. CDR3 sequence (DNA): TGCGCCAGCAGCCAAGGGCAGGCGGCCTGGGAGCAGTACTTC.

The gene calls are TRBV10-1 and TRBJ2-2; D remains unclear. V lost 5 bases and J lost 4, with 5 bases in between. The germline CDR1 and CDR2 sequences are WNHNN and SYGVQD (reference sequence). The CDR3 has 12 residues. The CDR3 DNA reads TGCGCCAGCAGTTATAGCACCGGGGAGCTGTTTTTT. Residues: CASSYSTGELFF.

This chain uses TRBV5-1 with TRBJ2-1; D is unresolved. Germline V gives CDR1 SGHRS, CDR2 YFSETQ. The CDR3 covers 15 residues. V was pared by 4 bases and J by 0 bases, with 11 bases between. The CDR3 sequence is CASSPIPSSYNEQFF. The DNA for the CDR3 is TGCGCCAGCAGCCCGATCCCGAGCTCCTACAATGAGCAGTTCTTC.

V gene TRBV28 combines with J gene TRBJ2-7; 10 bases are shared with TRBD2. CDR3 length: 15 amino acids. V gave up 3 bases and J gave up 0 bases; unmatched junction bases: 2. Germline V gene lookup returns CDR1 MDHEN and CDR2 SYDVKM. The CDR3 nucleotides are TGTGCCAGCAGTTTGGGGACTAGCGACTCCTACGAGCAGTACTTC. It is translated as CASSLGTSDSYEQYF.

This chain links TRBV27 with TRBJ2-7; weak D call: TRBD1 (6 bases). Trimming pared 5 bases from V and 6 bases from J, leaving 14 bases between. Looked up from germline, CDR1 is MNHEY and CDR2 is SMNVEV (reference sequence). The CDR3 extends over 13 amino acids. The chain's CDR3 is CASSRQDRGEQYF. The CDR3 DNA follows: TGTGCCAGCAGTAGACAGGACCGAGGCGAGCAGTACTTC.

This chain connects TRBV6-6 to TRBJ1-1; the match to TRBD1 covers 10 bases. CDR3 length: 14 amino acids. Germline CDR1 reads MNHNY; CDR2 reads SVGAGI (reference sequence). Trimming removed 2 bases from V and 10 bases from J; junction bases left unmatched: 7. The CDR3 nucleotides read TGTGCCAGCAGTTACGACAGGGGGCAGGATTTAGCTTTCTTT. Encoded protein: CASSYDRGQDLAFF.

This chain connects TRBV19 to TRBJ2-1, with TRBD1 identical over 7 bases. The CDR3 runs to 16 residues. Germline CDR1 and CDR2: LNHDA and SQIVND (reference sequence). V gave up 5 bases and J gave up 0 bases; unmatched junction bases: 7. The DNA for the CDR3 is TGTGCCAGTAGTGCCAGACAGGGCCTCTCCTACAATGAGCAGTTCTTC. This encodes CASSARQGLSYNEQFF. The full variable domain, in which reference TRBV19 and TRBJ2-1 provide the parts outside the CDR3, is DGGITQSPKYLFRKEGQNVTLSCEQNLNHDAMYWYRQDPGQGLRLIYYSQIVNDFQKGDIAEGYSVSREKKESFPLTVTSAQKNPTAFYLCASSARQGLSYNEQFFGPGTRLTVL.

Of note for this clone: A junction end diverges from the germline sequence, so it may reflect a read error. The V gene is TRBV7-9, the J gene TRBJ2-7; D perhaps matches TRBD2 (7 bases). The CDR3 has 16 residues. Germline assignment: CDR1 SEHNR and CDR2 FQNEAQ (reference sequence). CDR3 sequence (DNA): TGTGCCAGCAGCATAGCGATGGGGGGGCTGGTCGACGAGCAGTACTTC. It is translated as CASSIAMGGLVDEQYF.

The rearrangement links TRBV6-5 to TRBJ2-7; unclear D gene. This CDR3 is 12 amino acids long. Trimming left V 6 bases short and J 3 bases short, with 9 bases between. Germline V gene sequence: CDR1 MNHEY, CDR2 SVGAGI. CDR3 DNA: TGTGCCAGCAGAACAGCAGACTACGAGCAGTACTTC. Its translation: CASRTADYEQYF.

The CDR3 protein is CASSERLYRAIEQYF. CDR3 bases: TGTGCCAGCAGTGAAAGGTTGTACAGGGCTATAGAGCAGTACTTC. The chain employs TRBV6-1 and TRBJ2-7; TRBD1 might be the D (6 bases). Germline V lookup: CDR1 MNHNS, CDR2 SASEGT. Trimming took 2 bases from V and 7 from J, leaving 18 bases between them. The CDR3 is made up of 15 amino acids.

The chain couples TRBV6-1 to TRBJ1-2; D is undetermined. V dropped 4 bases and J dropped 4 bases, with 16 bases sitting between them. CDR1 and CDR2 from the germline V gene are MNHNS and SASEGT. The CDR3 spans 15 residues. The CDR3 DNA reads TGTGCCAGCAGTGTCTCGCCCGACAAAACCTATGGCTACACCTTC. The encoded protein is CASSVSPDKTYGYTF.

The chain uses TRBV28 and TRBJ2-3; TRBD1 agrees at 11 bases. The CDR3 has 16 residues. Unmatched junction bases numbered 13, after V lost 6 bases and J lost 8 bases. CDR1 and CDR2 from the germline V gene are MDHEN and SYDVKM. CDR3 in DNA: TGTGCCAGCAGCGCCGCGGGACAGGGGGAATCCAGTACGCAGTATTTT. This encodes CASSAAGQGESSTQYF.

V usage is TRBV5-1 and J usage is TRBJ1-2, with a weak D call TRBD1 (5 bases). CDR1 is SGHRS and CDR2 is YFSETQ in the germline V gene. Trimming left V 0 bases short and J 6 bases short, with 12 bases between. The CDR3 is made up of 14 amino acids. The CDR3 region is CASSLAAGIDGYTF. CDR3 sequence (DNA): TGCGCCAGCAGCTTGGCCGCAGGGATCGATGGCTACACCTTC. The whole variable domain, filled in from reference TRBV5-1 and TRBJ1-2, reads KAGVTQTPRYLIKTRGQQVTLSCSPISGHRSVSWYQQTPGQGLQFLFEYFSETQRNKGNFPGRFSGRQFSNSRSEMNVSTLELGDSALYLCASSLAAGIDGYTFGSGTRLTVV.

The V call is TRBV7-2, the J call TRBJ1-2; maybe TRBD1 (5 bases). Germline V gives CDR1 SGHTA, CDR2 FQGNSA. CDR3 size: 14 residues. V lost 3 bases, J lost 4 bases, and 12 bases lay in between. The DNA of the CDR3 is TGTGCCAGCAGCTTGGAGGGACGGTTCTATGGCTACACCTTC. Translation gives CASSLEGRFYGYTF. Looking up the rest from reference TRBV7-2 and TRBJ1-2 gives the full variable domain: GAGVSQSPSNKVTEKGKDVELRCDPISGHTALYWYRQSLGQGLEFLIYFQGNSAPDKSGLPSDRFSAERTGGSVSTLTIQRTQQEDSAVYLCASSLEGRFYGYTFGSGTRLTVV.

The rearrangement links TRBV6-6 to TRBJ2-7, with a weak D call TRBD2 (5 bases). Germline values: CDR1 MNHNY, CDR2 SVGAGI (reference sequence). CDR3 length equals 12 residues. V was pared by 2 bases and J by 4 bases, with 6 bases between. CDR3 DNA: TGTGCCAGCAGTTACGGACTGTACGAGCAGTACTTC. Protein: CASSYGLYEQYF.

This rearrangement joins TRBV4-1 to TRBJ2-6; either TRBD1 or TRBD2 may fit D (5 bases each). Per germline, CDR1 MGHRA and CDR2 YSYEKL. CDR3 length equals 15 residues. V dropped 1 base and J dropped 4 bases, with 8 bases sitting between them. CDR3 loop: CASSQGGIGANVLTF. The CDR3 nucleotides are TGCGCCAGCAGCCAAGGGGGGATCGGGGCCAACGTCCTGACTTTC.

The chain uses TRBV27 and TRBJ2-3; 11 positions match TRBD2. The ends lost 8 bases at V and 7 bases at J; junction bases unmatched: 5. Germline assignment: CDR1 MNHEY and CDR2 SMNVEV (reference sequence). This CDR3 has 13 amino acids. CDR3 nucleotide sequence: TGTGCCAGCGCGACTAGCGGGGTTAATACGCAGTATTTT. It is translated as CASATSGVNTQYF.

The V and J genes are TRBV9 and TRBJ2-7; maybe TRBD1 (5 bases). The germline CDR1 and CDR2 sequences are SGDLS and YYNGEE. This CDR3 is built from 13 residues. The V end was cut by 0 bases, the J end by 3 bases, with 7 bases between. CDR3 nucleotides: TGTGCCAGCAGCGTAGAGGACAACTACGAGCAGTACTTC. The encoded protein is CASSVEDNYEQYF. Filled out from reference TRBV9 and TRBJ2-7, the complete variable domain reads DSGVTQTPKHLITATGQRVTLRCSPRSGDLSVYWYQQSLDQGLQFLIQYYNGEERAKGNILERFSAQQFPDLHSELNLSSLELGDSALYFCASSVEDNYEQYFGPGTRLTVT.

The chain joins TRBV6-1 to TRBJ1-3; tentatively, D is TRBD1 (5 bases). Germline values: CDR1 MNHNS, CDR2 SASEGT. This CDR3 is built from 16 residues. V lost 2 bases and J lost 0, with 11 bases in between. CDR3 amino acids: CASSEPPDNSGNTIYF. In DNA form, the CDR3 reads TGTGCCAGCAGTGAACCGCCGGACAACTCTGGAAACACCATATATTTT.

The rearrangement links TRBV27 to TRBJ2-1; 7 bases match TRBD2. The CDR3 is 15 residues long. J lost 5 bases, V lost 0 bases, and 4 bases had no gene match. Germline V gives CDR1 MNHEY, CDR2 SMNVEV (reference sequence). The CDR3 spells CASSLSAGVNNEQFF. As DNA, the CDR3 is TGTGCCAGCAGTTTATCGGCGGGAGTGAACAATGAGCAGTTCTTC.

The chain has TRBV29-1 and TRBJ2-5, with D hard to call. V was clipped by 2 bases and J by 4 bases, with 14 bases between them. Per germline, CDR1 SQVTM and CDR2 ANQGSEA. The CDR3 is made up of 14 amino acids. CDR3 in amino acids: CSVEYGLTRETQYF. The CDR3 DNA is TGCAGCGTTGAATATGGGCTAACGAGAGAGACCCAGTACTTC.

The chain recombines TRBV19 with TRBJ1-5, with TRBD1 matching over 7 bases. The ends lost 0 bases at V and 5 bases at J; junction bases unmatched: 16. Germline CDR1 is LNHDA and CDR2 is SQIVND (reference sequence). The CDR3 has 19 amino acids. The CDR3 loop reads CASSIDVVTSRGYYQPQHF. CDR3 DNA sequence: TGTGCCAGTAGTATAGATGTCGTTACGAGCAGGGGGTATTATCAGCCCCAGCATTTT.

J is TRBJ2-7 and V is TRBV5-1, with 8 positions matching TRBD1. The CDR3 spans 16 residues. V was clipped by 5 bases and J by 2 bases; unmatched bases: 12. Germline CDR1 is SGHRS and CDR2 is YFSETQ. CDR3 coding DNA: TGCGCCAGCAGACAATCTCAAGGACAGGGTACCTACGAGCAGTACTTC. This encodes CASRQSQGQGTYEQYF.

The chain joins TRBV7-2 to TRBJ2-7; TRBD1 matches at 8 bases. This CDR3 has 13 residues. Looked up from germline, CDR1 is SGHTA and CDR2 is FQGNSA. The V gene end was trimmed by 6 bases and the J gene end by 4 bases; junction bases not matched to a gene: 5. CDR3 residues: CASSSNRGYEQYF. In DNA form, the CDR3 reads TGTGCCAGCAGTTCCAACAGGGGGTACGAGCAGTACTTC.

The rearrangement uses TRBV2 and TRBJ2-7; 11 bases match TRBD2. V shed 1 base and J 12 bases; nucleotides not matched to a gene: 5. CDR1 is SNHLY, CDR2 FYNNEI, per germline. The CDR3 is made up of 13 amino acids. CDR3 loop: CASSEVTSGSWYF. The DNA for the CDR3 is TGTGCCAGCAGTGAAGTCACTAGCGGGAGTTGGTACTTC.

V gene TRBV4-1 combines with J gene TRBJ2-3, with D perhaps TRBD2 (6 bases). Germline values: CDR1 MGHRA, CDR2 YSYEKL. This CDR3 is built from 20 residues. Trimming stripped 0 bases from V and 1 base from J, with 23 bases between. The CDR3 reads CASSQDPRRRGAEGTDTQYF. The CDR3 bases are TGCGCCAGCAGCCAAGACCCGCGGCGGCGGGGTGCAGAGGGCACAGATACGCAGTATTTT.

V usage is TRBV5-6 and J usage is TRBJ2-7; D is uncertain. Looked up from germline, CDR1 is SGHDT and CDR2 is YYEEEE. This CDR3 has 15 residues. V gave up 3 bases and J gave up 5 bases, with 18 bases separating them. CDR3 residues: CASSSTSRILNEQYF. The DNA of the CDR3 is TGTGCCAGCAGCTCTACCTCTAGAATACTCAACGAGCAGTACTTC.

This chain's CDR3 is CASSTTQLAGAREQFF. CDR3 nucleotides: TGTGCCAGCAGCACCACTCAACTAGCGGGAGCGCGGGAGCAGTTCTTC. V usage is TRBV6-6 and J usage is TRBJ2-1, with TRBD2 matching 11 bases. Per the germline V gene, CDR1 is MNHNY and CDR2 is SVGAGI (reference sequence). V trimming: 6 bases; J trimming: 10 bases; junction bases outside the gene matches: 14. This CDR3 has 16 amino acids.